Listed below are T cell receptor beta chains from one sample, sequenced in a study of cytomegalovirus exposure and HLA in healthy donors. The assay was immunoSEQ multiplex PCR, and TCRdb's table has in-frame clones only and misses some. The repertoire has 150,000 to 200,000 clones, over 70% of them found once; the top ten carry roughly 1.4%. Sequencing was performed on PBMCs. These TCRs come from a young woman in good health and CMV-seropositive. Each CDR3 is given with its conserved first and last residue. The D gene is left open where the match is weak. Expanded clones are given a class, and other clones once, few, many or no size at all.

>TRBV28|TRBJ2-2|TRBD1|NA
CASSGPRSLTGGNNPGELFF
TGTGCCAGCAGTGGCCCCAGATCACTTACAGGGGGCAATAATCCCGGGGAGCTGTTTTTT
>TRBV27|TRBJ2-2|NA|NA
CASSFLEALGTGELFF
TGTGCCAGCAGTTTTTTGGAGGCCCTGGGCACCGGGGAGCTGTTTTTT
>TRBV28|TRBJ2-7|TRBD1|NA
CASSPGTGGGQYF
TGTGCCAGCAGTCCGGGGACAGGGGGCGGGCAGTACTTC
>TRBV7-8|TRBJ2-1|TRBD2|NA
CASSRGLADYNEQFF
TGTGCCAGCAGCCGGGGACTAGCGGACTACAATGAGCAGTTCTTC
>TRBV6-5|TRBJ1-1|NA|few
CASSSPGTREGFF
TGTGCCAGCAGTTCCCCCGGGACCCGGGAGGGTTTCTTT
>TRBV2|TRBJ2-7|TRBD1|NA
CASSERGTGGEQYF
TGTGCCAGCAGTGAAAGGGGGACAGGGGGAGAGCAGTACTTC
>TRBV28|TRBJ2-7|NA|NA
CASSLYGASEVYEQYF
TGTGCCAGCAGTTTATATGGGGCTAGCGAGGTGTACGAGCAGTACTTC
>TRBV7-9|TRBJ2-2|NA|NA
CASSLGASNTGELFF
TGTGCCAGCAGCTTAGGGGCCTCGAACACCGGGGAGCTGTTTTTT
>TRBV5-1|TRBJ2-3|TRBD2|NA
CASSLAPASGTGADTQYF
TGCGCCAGCAGCTTGGCCCCGGCTAGCGGAACCGGGGCAGATACGCAGTATTTT
>TRBV5-1|TRBJ1-5|TRBD1|NA
CASSLGPGTGNSNQPQHF
TGCGCCAGCAGCTTGGGTCCGGGGACAGGGAATAGCAATCAGCCCCAGCATTTT
>TRBV9|TRBJ1-3|TRBD1|NA
CASSGEQGVVVGNTIYF
TGTGCCAGCAGCGGCGAGCAGGGGGTTGTCGTGGGAAACACCATATATTTT
>TRBV19|TRBJ2-7|NA|NA
CASSWGRGDYEQYF
TGTGCCAGTAGTTGGGGCAGGGGAGACTACGAGCAGTACTTC
>TRBV7-2|TRBJ1-2|TRBD1|NA
CASSPGQGAEGYTF
TGTGCCAGCAGCCCTGGACAGGGGGCGGAGGGCTACACCTTC
>TRBV29-1|TRBJ2-2|TRBD1|NA
CSVLTGGDGELFF
TGCAGCGTTCTCACAGGGGGCGACGGGGAGCTGTTTTTT
>TRBV21-1|TRBJ2-7|NA|few
CASSKDGGVGNGPSASEQYF
TGTGCCAGCAGCAAAGACGGAGGAGTTGGCAACGGGCCTAGCGCATCCGAGCAGTACTTC
>TRBV30|TRBJ2-5|TRBD2|NA
CAWTPLRRLAGGLETQYF
TGTGCCTGGACCCCCCTCCGAAGACTAGCGGGAGGGCTGGAGACCCAGTACTTC
>TRBV5-6|TRBJ1-5|TRBD1|NA
CASSSQGVKGQPQHF
TGTGCCAGCAGCTCGCAGGGGGTGAAGGGGCAGCCCCAGCATTTT
>TRBV12-5|TRBJ2-5|NA|NA
CASGLVPGEETQYF
TGTGCTAGTGGTTTGGTACCGGGGGAGGAGACCCAGTACTTC
>TRBV6-5|TRBJ1-1|TRBD1|NA
CASRNLQGRNTEAFF
TGTGCCAGCAGAAATCTACAGGGGAGGAACACTGAAGCTTTCTTT
>TRBV5-1|TRBJ1-3|NA|NA
CASSLAPGSGNTIYF
TGCGCCAGCAGCTTGGCCCCGGGGTCAGGAAACACCATATATTTT
>TRBV18|TRBJ2-7|TRBD1|NA
CASSPGTGDREQYF
TGTGCCAGCTCACCAGGGACAGGGGACCGCGAGCAGTACTTC
>TRBV7-9|TRBJ2-1|TRBD2|NA
CASSFQAGARHEQFF
TGTGCCAGCAGCTTTCAAGCGGGAGCTCGTCATGAGCAGTTCTTC
>TRBV6-1|TRBJ1-2|NA|NA
CASSEAWLSTPYGYTF
TGTGCCAGCAGTGAAGCTTGGTTGTCTACCCCCTATGGCTACACCTTC
>TRBV4-3|TRBJ2-3|TRBD1|few
CASSQAITGTGVTDTQYF
TGCGCCAGCAGCCAAGCTATAACCGGGACAGGGGTGACAGATACGCAGTATTTT
>TRBV10-3|TRBJ2-5|NA|NA
CAISESQVETQYF
TGTGCCATCAGTGAGTCGCAGGTGGAGACCCAGTACTTC
>TRBV28|TRBJ2-7|TRBD1|NA
CASRPGQGGKQYF
TGTGCCAGCAGGCCGGGACAGGGGGGCAAGCAGTACTTC
>TRBV28|TRBJ2-7|NA|NA
CASSSPPRGSGEQYF
TGTGCCAGCAGTTCCCCCCCTCGGGGGAGTGGCGAGCAGTACTTC
>TRBV6-5|TRBJ1-5|NA|few
CASTAQINQPQHF
TGTGCCAGCACGGCACAGATCAATCAGCCCCAGCATTTT
>TRBV11-3|TRBJ1-5|NA|NA
CASSLDLDQPQHF
TGTGCCAGCAGCTTAGATCTCGATCAGCCCCAGCATTTT
>TRBV11-2|TRBJ2-7|NA|NA
CASSSNYEQYF
TGTGCCAGCAGCTCAAACTACGAGCAGTACTTC
>TRBV11-2|TRBJ2-2|TRBD2|NA
CASSPLAGESGGELFF
TGTGCCAGCAGCCCACTAGCGGGAGAATCTGGCGGGGAGCTGTTTTTT
>TRBV7-2|TRBJ2-1|TRBD1|NA
CASSLTQGTYNEQFF
TGTGCCAGCAGCTTAACACAGGGGACCTACAATGAGCAGTTCTTC
>TRBV6-1|TRBJ2-1|NA|NA
CASGGGGEQFF
TGTGCCAGCGGAGGGGGCGGTGAGCAGTTCTTC
>TRBV6-5|TRBJ2-1|NA|NA
CASSSGSYNEQFF
TGTGCCAGCAGCTCTGGCTCTTACAATGAGCAGTTCTTC
>TRBV30|TRBJ2-5|NA|NA
CAWSDRGGHFETQYF
TGTGCCTGGAGTGACAGGGGGGGCCACTTTGAGACCCAGTACTTC
>TRBV5-1|TRBJ1-4|TRBD1|NA
CASSLGQGPNEKLFF
TGCGCCAGCAGCTTGGGACAGGGACCTAATGAAAAACTGTTTTTT
>TRBV10-3|TRBJ1-1|NA|few
CAISPGVGTEAFF
TGTGCCATCAGCCCCGGGGTAGGCACTGAAGCTTTCTTT
>TRBV28|TRBJ1-2|TRBD1|NA
CASNELGQGAWANYGYTF
TGTGCCAGCAACGAGCTGGGGCAGGGGGCTTGGGCTAACTATGGCTACACCTTC
>TRBV7-3|TRBJ2-3|NA|NA
CASSRHLTDTQYF
TGTGCCAGCAGCCGACATCTAACTGATACGCAGTATTTT
>TRBV7-6|TRBJ1-2|NA|NA
CASSLQGAYGYTF
TGTGCCAGCAGCTTACAAGGGGCCTATGGCTACACCTTC
>TRBV6-6|TRBJ1-3|TRBD1|few
CASSYPTGDSNTIYF
TGTGCCAGCAGTTACCCTACAGGGGATAGCAACACCATATATTTT